This entry features one TCR beta chain sequence. Its antigen has not been determined. No per-base quality is available; no much larger clone lies one base away. This record comes from a study of cytomegalovirus exposure and HLA in healthy donors (dated by TCRdb to about 2017). About the study as a whole: An earlier analysis of roughly 610 of the donors reported 250 to 350 Gb of sequence data and around 100 million unique TCR beta sequences obtained from about 180 million T cells. An early release covering roughly 580 HLA-typed donors comprised approximately 300 gigabases of sequencing data and around 86 million unique TCR sequences. Of the 398 genotyped donors, roughly 76% were placed in the genetic ancestry cluster associated with self-reported Caucasian donors. The study aimed to test whether signatures of past pathogen exposure could be identified by cataloging public T cell receptors. The T cell repertoires of under 750 subjects were profiled by immunosequencing and related to cytomegalovirus serostatus. A separate validation cohort of 100 to 150 different subjects was used in addition to the 666-subject first cohort. The study combined high-throughput TCR immunosequencing, statistical association of individual TCRs with disease status, and machine learning to predict cytomegalovirus infection status. To study patterns of TCR occurrence, a later analysis re-analyzed previously published TCR beta repertoires from around 660 donors and added high-resolution HLA genotyping. Rather than using new phenotypic data, the later analysis identified candidate immune exposures from TCR beta sequences and from how often those sequences occurred across donors. To decide whether each TCR beta V gene segment behaved as functional or pseudogenic, an earlier analysis of fewer than 750 of the donors relied on high-throughput TCR beta sequencing. Donor age, sex, ethnicity and CMV serostatus were collected together with the repertoire data. A later genetic analysis used genome-wide SNP genotypes for about 65% of the 666 donors, treating that subset as a discovery cohort. Every discovery cohort repertoire had been produced on one sequencing platform. HLA typing included class I and class II loci at four-digit resolution. The number of donors typed differed by locus, with 629-630 for A, B, C, DRB1 and DQB1, more than 500 for DQA1, approximately 570 for DPA1, and 472 for DPB1. Several DR-DQ haplotypes were treated as single units for association and clustering because of strong linkage in the cohort. Among under 450 genotyped donors of the cohort, an average of approximately 230,000 unique TCR beta nucleotide sequences were sequenced per donor, roughly 20% of them non-productive. Broader findings and caveats from the paper: A later analysis found that most CMV-associated TCR beta chains appeared HLA-restricted, with HLA associations seemingly driven largely by CMV exposure. When HLA alleles, especially DR and DQ, strongly co-occurred, TCR associations were difficult to assign to individual alleles. In both the original and validation cohorts, the classifier was reported to diagnose cytomegalovirus status with high specificity and sensitivity. The authors suggested that the approach could potentially be extended to other disease states and immunological phenotypes. The 87-base-pair reads could not distinguish some IMGT-functional V segments, including TRBV6-2 and TRBV6-3, so those segments were excluded. A further reported finding was that TCR beta sequences accurately predicted the HLA-A and HLA-B alleles for most subjects in the first cohort. Presence/absence analyses assumed roughly uniform sequencing depth across donors, an assumption that may not hold. In an earlier analysis of over 550 of the donors, most TCR beta V segments were observed in productive rearrangements about 87% or about 30% of the time, broadly matching IMGT annotations. The only immune exposure information available for the cohort was CMV serostatus. Because counts were too low, roughly 16 rarely observed V segments, including chromosome 9 orphons, were excluded from the earlier analysis of around 640 of the donors. Only TCR beta chains were sequenced in this cohort, and the absence of alpha or paired-chain data limited detectable features. A few of the identified cytomegalovirus-associated TCR beta chains were confirmed in vitro to be specific for cytomegalovirus antigens. Several of the top co-occurrence clusters appeared to be linked to parvovirus B19, influenza, CMV and Epstein-Barr virus, according to a later analysis. At a false discovery rate of 0.05, a later analysis linked 16,951 TCR beta sequences to specific HLA alleles. In the study, some 180 TCR beta chains were listed as associated with cytomegalovirus. A later analysis found that HLA-associated TCR beta chains were more clonally expanded and had lower generation probabilities than equally common non-associated chains. According to a later genetic analysis, donors in an Asian-associated ancestry cluster had fewer N-insertions in productive TCRs than the approximately 610-donor mean. HLA typing was unavailable for some donors at each locus, so association tests used only the typed subset. V-gene and J-gene trimming of TCR beta chains was associated with a missense DCLRE1C variant in a later genetic analysis, and the association was replicated in an independent cohort. Across donors, most TCR sequences were observed very rarely, whereas some public TCRs were present in many individuals. The sequencing pipeline was judged likely to have produced a cluster of highly shared sequence variants as a technical artifact. In a later analysis, TCR association rates were found to vary across HLA loci, with the most associated TCRs seen for DRB1 alleles and the fewest for HLA-C alleles. Linkage disequilibrium might explain the correlated functional status among segregating V segments, but an unknown experimental factor could not be ruled out.

The library was made by the immunoSEQ multiplex PCR assay. For the multiplex PCR, a mixture combining 60 forward primers for TCR Vbeta segments and 13 reverse primers for TCR Jbeta segments was used. Amplification of the CDR3 region of rearranged TCR beta genes was performed with a multiplex PCR assay on genomic DNA. The amplified TCR beta libraries were sequenced on the Illumina HiSeq System as 87-base-pair reads. On the authors' methods: A later analysis counted approximately 84 million unique TCR beta chains across the 690 or so repertoires, and approximately 11 million of these chains were shared by at least two donors. Raw reads were error-corrected and collapsed into unique sequences with a nearest-neighbor algorithm that merged closely related sequences to remove PCR and sequencing errors. V, D and J gene segments were assigned by aligning CDR3 sequences to IMGT reference sequences. For a sequence to be retained, a match of at least six nucleotides to both a V gene segment and a J gene segment was required. A rearrangement was called productive if the CDR3 had no stop codons and remained in frame with V and J, and every other rearrangement was called non-productive. Following IMGT convention, CDR3 was defined as the stretch from the second conserved V-encoded cysteine up to the conserved J-encoded phenylalanine. The earlier analysis of some 580 of the donors excluded any sequence lacking an unambiguous match to a single V gene segment. An earlier analysis of 587 of the donors called V segments functional above 56.7% productive rearrangements and segregating when the between-donor standard deviation exceeded 5%. A statistical classification framework was built to diagnose cytomegalovirus status from the catalog of TCR beta chain sequences. A later analysis assigned V and J genes by comparing TCR nucleotide sequences with IMGT/GENE-DB human TR gene sequences. The TCRdist pipeline was used in a later analysis to assign CDR3 sequences and most-parsimonious VDJ recombination scenarios. In a later analysis, each TCR beta chain was defined by its CDR3 amino acid sequence together with its V-gene family, and reads lacking a unique V-gene family were excluded. As a way to deal with suspected cross-contamination and a sequencing artifact, a later analysis dropped over 550 nucleotide sequences that were highly shared and had low generation probability. For each public chain, a later analysis derived a clonal expansion index from normalized ranks of inferred template counts within each repertoire. In a later analysis, generation probabilities were computed with a VDJ recombination model fitted to out-of-frame rearrangements, and the resulting probabilities were checked against IGoR. In a later analysis, TCR-TCR, TCR-HLA and TCR-CMV co-occurrence was scored with hypergeometric tests, and a repertoire-size bias correction was applied to TCR pairs. To estimate false discovery rates, a later analysis permuted the HLA or CMV assignments 20 times. A later analysis grouped co-occurring TCRs with DBSCAN, adding TCRdist sequence similarity when clustering within HLA-allele-positive subsets. Co-occurrence clustering excluded repertoires with fewer than 30,000 or more than 120,000 public chains, plus five with anomalous nucleotide sharing. This immuneACCESS table, as held by TCRdb, lists in-frame sequences with V and J called but not all clones. Of the missing ones, under half trace to an unresolved V gene in checked studies; the others have no known cause. V and J calls and clone size come straight from that table; D and trimming were deduced from the DNA. In all, the sample holds about 160,000 clones, and approximately 72% of those were seen once. The ten largest clonotypes hold less than 3% of the sample.

The germline ends are 9 bases apart after V is trimmed by 4 bases and J by 2 bases. CDR1 is given as MDHEN and CDR2 as SYDVKM, both from the germline V gene. The CDR3 goes from the cysteine to the phenylalanine over 13 residues. Only CDR3 DNA remains: 39 bases, in frame from the first base. The cohort was made up of roughly 670 healthy bone marrow donors. All cohort members were sampled while nominally healthy, although unrecorded immune exposures were likely present. The donor was CMV seronegative and was included in the group of 352 seronegative cohort members. Every donor gave a peripheral blood sample, and the peripheral blood mononuclear cells from that sample were used for TCR beta sequencing. The Qiagen DNeasy Blood Extraction Kit was used to extract genomic DNA from the blood cell samples.

Sequences were obtained from PBMCs. The TCR comes from a female donor in good health and CMV-seronegative. The chain employs TRBV28 and TRBJ2-7, with a tentative D gene TRBD1 over 5 matching bases. At the DNA level, the sequence is TGTGCCAGCAGTTCGCCACAGGCCTACGAGCAGTACTTC. This yields the protein CASSSPQAYEQYF.